Below, 27 T cell receptor beta chains from the same sample are listed, as sequenced in a study of blood T cells in healthy people across ages. A second PCR of about 7 to 12 cycles used a sample-barcoded 5' primer and a J-beta primer mix. TCRdb itself ran the 5' RACE reads through MiXCR, one entry per CDR3 protein. The data contain roughly 830,000 distinct CDR3 sequences, 62% of them seen just once; the ten biggest clones take up about a quarter. Sequencing was carried out using blood. The receptors shown here come from a man aged 25-45 years in good health.

The J gene is TRBJ1-2, the V gene TRBV9; D not certain. Trimming stripped 4 bases from V and 8 bases from J, with 12 bases between. CDR3 length equals 12 residues. Germline-derived CDR1 and CDR2 are SGDLS and YYNGEE. CDR3 DNA sequence: TGTGCCAGCAGCCCAAATGAAGTGGGCTACACCTTC. Translating gives CASSPNEVGYTF.

The chain employs TRBV15 and TRBJ1-1; no clear D gene. CDR3 length: 13 amino acids. Per germline, CDR1 LNHNV and CDR2 YYDKDF (reference sequence). V was clipped by 7 bases and J by 3 bases, with 12 bases between them. CDR3 amino acids: CATTREGYTEAFF. For the CDR3, the DNA is TGTGCCACCACCCGAGAGGGATACACTGAAGCTTTCTTT.

The rearrangement links TRBV4-3 to TRBJ2-4, with 7 bases aligning to TRBD1. This CDR3 has 15 amino acids. In germline, CDR1 is LGHNA, CDR2 YSLEER. V was clipped by 2 bases and J by 6 bases; unmatched bases: 7. The CDR3 region is CASSQTDRVANIQYF. The CDR3 coding sequence is TGCGCCAGCAGCCAAACCGACAGGGTCGCAAACATTCAGTACTTC.

This sequence joins TRBV29-1 and TRBJ1-1; D is perhaps TRBD1 (5 bases). V lost 8 bases, J lost 1 base, and 20 bases lay in between. The CDR3 loop spans 15 amino acids. Germline lookup yields CDR1 SQVTM and CDR2 ANQGSEA. The CDR3 reads CSSAVGGRGNTEAFF. As DNA, the CDR3 is TGCAGCTCAGCCGTGGGGGGAAGGGGGAACACTGAAGCTTTCTTT.

V gene TRBV7-3 combines with J gene TRBJ2-4, with a tentative D call TRBD2 (5 bases). Near its end, the DNA agrees better with TRBJ2-5, so the J call may be wrong. The CDR3 is 13 residues long. Per germline, CDR1 SGHTA and CDR2 FQGTGA. CDR3 DNA sequence: TGTGCCAGCAGCTTAACGCAGCGGGAGACCCAGTACTTC. It specifies CASSLTQRETQYF.

The rearrangement links TRBV2 to TRBJ2-3, with D uncertain. Trimming shortened V by 6 bases and J by 6 bases, and 7 bases separated the two germline ends. The CDR3 is 11 residues long. Germline V CDR1 and CDR2: SNHLY, FYNNEI. The CDR3 is CASSPWDTQYF. In nucleotides, the CDR3 is TGTGCCAGCAGCCCTTGGGATACGCAGTATTTT.

The V call is TRBV28, the J call TRBJ2-7; D not resolved. Germline loops: CDR1 MDHEN, CDR2 SYDVKM. Trimming removed 11 bases at V and 8 bases at J, with 13 bases between. The CDR3 totals 10 residues. CDR3 protein: CAGPRAQQYF. DNA for the CDR3: TGTGCCGGGCCCCGGGCGCAGCAGTACTTC.

This CDR3 is CSVEVPPGRGANVLTF. The DNA for the CDR3 is TGCAGCGTTGAAGTCCCTCCAGGGCGTGGGGCCAACGTCCTGACTTTC. The chain couples TRBV29-1 to TRBJ2-6; D perhaps matches TRBD1 (5 bases). CDR3 length equals 16 residues. Trimming removed 1 base at V and 3 bases at J, with 13 bases between. In germline, CDR1 is SQVTM, CDR2 ANQGSEA.

This clonotype was seen a single time. The CDR3 is CSANRWINEQFF. The CDR3 DNA follows: TGCAGTGCTAATAGATGGATCAATGAGCAGTTCTTC. The V gene is TRBV20-1, the J gene TRBJ2-1; D is ambiguous. Trimming took 4 bases from V and 6 from J, leaving 10 bases between them. Germline-derived CDR1 and CDR2 are DFQATT and SNEGSKA (reference sequence). The CDR3 loop spans 12 amino acids.

The chain uses TRBV19 and TRBJ2-7; unclear D gene. CDR1 is LNHDA, CDR2 SQIVND, per germline (reference sequence). V lost 3 bases and J lost 1, with 10 bases in between. This CDR3 has 14 residues. The CDR3 spells CASSILLGSYEQYF. In DNA form, the CDR3 reads TGTGCCAGTAGTATTTTACTTGGATCCTACGAGCAGTACTTC.

This clonotype has a handful of counts. The rearrangement joins TRBV7-4 to TRBJ2-1; 8 bases are shared with TRBD1. Per the germline V gene, CDR1 is SGHVT and CDR2 is SQSDAQ. This CDR3 spans 16 amino acids. The trim removed 0 bases at V and 7 bases at J, leaving 8 bases unmatched. DNA for the CDR3: TGTGCCAGCAGCTTAGCGTGGGGACAGGAGTCAAATGAGCAGTTCTTC. It specifies CASSLAWGQESNEQFF.

The J gene is TRBJ1-5, the V gene TRBV30; D is perhaps TRBD1 (5 bases). V lost 0 bases to trimming and J lost 1 base, with 10 bases between them. CDR3 size: 15 residues. Germline-derived CDR1 and CDR2 are GTSNPN and SVGIG (reference sequence). The CDR3 reads CAWSVEGHSNQPQHF. CDR3 nucleotides: TGTGCCTGGAGTGTAGAGGGGCACAGCAATCAGCCCCAGCATTTT.

The rearrangement uses TRBV20-1 and TRBJ2-7; D unresolved. CDR1 and CDR2 from the germline V gene are DFQATT and SNEGSKA (reference sequence). V lost 3 bases to trimming and J lost 0 bases, with 12 bases between them. The length of the CDR3 is 14 residues. CDR3 nucleotides: TGCAGTGCTAGTGACCACGAACGCTCCTACGAGCAGTACTTC. Translating gives CSASDHERSYEQYF.

The chain has TRBV7-2 and TRBJ2-3; 7 positions agree with TRBD2. The J segment lost 3 bases and the V segment lost 2 bases, leaving 5 bases of the junction unmatched. This CDR3 has 15 amino acids. CDR1 and CDR2 (germline): SGHTA, FQGNSA. In DNA form, the CDR3 reads TGTGCCAGCAGCTTACAGCGGGGTGGAACAGATACGCAGTATTTT. Translating gives CASSLQRGGTDTQYF. Variable domain in full (rest from reference TRBV7-2 and TRBJ2-3): GAGVSQSPSNKVTEKGKDVELRCDPISGHTALYWYRQSLGQGLEFLIYFQGNSAPDKSGLPSDRFSAERTGGSVSTLTIQRTQQEDSAVYLCASSLQRGGTDTQYFGPGTRLTVL.

This chain uses TRBV7-8 with TRBJ2-1; no firm D call. The ends were cut back, 5 bases at V and 8 bases at J, with 10 bases in the middle. The germline CDR1 and CDR2 sequences are SGHVS and FQNEAQ. The CDR3 is 12 amino acids. The CDR3 sequence: CASSLLAYEQFF. CDR3 DNA sequence: TGTGCCAGCAGCCTACTGGCCTATGAGCAGTTCTTC.

The chain links TRBV10-3 to TRBJ2-5; 8 bases line up with TRBD2. This CDR3 is 16 amino acids long. The V and J ends lost 4 bases and 5 bases, in that order; junction bases with no gene match: 12. The germline V gene has CDR1 ENHRY and CDR2 SYGVKD. In DNA form, the CDR3 reads TGTGCCATCAGTGGGAGTAGCGGGGTCTCATTGGAGACCCAGTACTTC. Amino acid sequence: CAISGSSGVSLETQYF.

This clonotype was recorded once. V and J are TRBV20-1 and TRBJ2-4, with D unresolved. The DNA matches TRBJ2-7 better at its end, which makes the J call doubtful. Looked up from germline, CDR1 is DFQATT and CDR2 is SNEGSKA (reference sequence). The CDR3 is made up of 10 amino acids. The CDR3 reads CSARDHEQYF. The DNA of the CDR3 is TGCAGTGCTAGAGATCACGAGCAGTACTTC.

This sequence joins TRBV7-9 and TRBJ2-7, with 9 nucleotides matching TRBD2. J was trimmed by 11 bases and V by 3 bases; bases with no gene match: 17. This CDR3 spans 16 amino acids. CDR1 SEHNR and CDR2 FQNEAQ come from the germline V gene (reference sequence). Here the CDR3 reads CASSFSGSGGYKGKYF. The CDR3 DNA follows: TGTGCCAGCAGCTTCAGCGGTAGCGGGGGATACAAGGGGAAGTACTTC.

The rearrangement links TRBV6-5 to TRBJ1-5; possible D gene TRBD1, 5 bases. Germline lookup yields CDR1 MNHEY and CDR2 SVGAGI. The V end lost 2 bases, the J end lost 0 bases, and 17 bases lay between the germline ends. The CDR3 extends over 18 amino acids. The CDR3 here is CASSYKGPGFYSNQPQHF. The CDR3 nucleotides read TGTGCCAGCAGTTACAAGGGGCCCGGATTTTATAGCAATCAGCCCCAGCATTTT.

This clonotype was observed a few times. The rearrangement uses TRBV7-9 and TRBJ1-1, with unresolved D. The V gene lost 2 bases and the J gene lost 5 bases, with 9 bases spanning the gap. In germline, CDR1 is SEHNR, CDR2 FQNEAQ (reference sequence). The CDR3 extends over 13 amino acids. Here the CDR3 DNA reads TGTGCCAGCAGCTTACAGAGGGCGACTGAAGCTTTCTTT. As protein: CASSLQRATEAFF.

The genes are TRBV4-1 and TRBJ2-4, with 7 positions matching TRBD1. The J call is doubtful: the DNA matches TRBJ2-7 better. In germline, CDR1 is MGHRA, CDR2 YSYEKL. The CDR3 is made up of 14 amino acids. The CDR3 DNA follows: TGCGCCAGCAGCCATCCCGACAGGGTCTACGAGCAGTACTTC. It yields the protein CASSHPDRVYEQYF.

There are a few counts of this clonotype. This chain connects TRBV20-1 to TRBJ2-5; possible D gene TRBD1, 6 bases. From germline, CDR1 is DFQATT and CDR2 SNEGSKA (reference sequence). Trimming took 1 base from V and 4 from J, leaving 16 bases between them. This CDR3 spans 15 amino acids. CDR3 in DNA: TGCAGTGCTAGAGTTCTCACAGGGTGGGGAGAGACCCAGTACTTC. Amino acid sequence: CSARVLTGWGETQYF.

The rearrangement joins TRBV6-2 or TRBV6-3 to TRBJ2-5; D gene ambiguous. This CDR3 has 15 amino acids. Germline CDR1 and CDR2: MNHEY and SVGEGT. Trimming pared 8 bases from V and 0 bases from J, leaving 16 bases between. CDR3 nucleotide sequence: TGTGCCAGCGCTTCGCTCGGACGGGACCAAGAGACCCAGTACTTC. Protein product: CASASLGRDQETQYF.

This clonotype was seen a few times. The chain employs TRBV29-1 and TRBJ2-5; D is possibly TRBD2 (6 bases). Germline lookup yields CDR1 SQVTM and CDR2 ANQGSEA. The CDR3 totals 12 residues. V lost 4 bases and J lost 5, with 11 bases in between. The CDR3 region is CSVGEVEETQYF. CDR3 DNA sequence: TGCAGCGTTGGGGAGGTTGAGGAGACCCAGTACTTC.

The V gene is TRBV6-2 or TRBV6-3, the J gene TRBJ2-7; 7 positions agree with TRBD1. Germline CDR1 reads MNHEY; CDR2 reads SVGEGT. J lost 1 base, V lost 7 bases, and 10 bases had no gene match. The CDR3 has 15 amino acids. CDR3 DNA: TGTGCCAGCACCCAGGGACAGACGGCGTCCTACGAGCAGTACTTC. Amino acids: CASTQGQTASYEQYF.

About this clonotype itself: At one end the junction does not follow the germline gene, possibly because of a read error. The chain employs TRBV5-1 and TRBJ2-1; D unresolved. Germline V CDR1 and CDR2: SGHRS, YFSETQ. This CDR3 has 16 residues. The DNA for the CDR3 is TGCGCCAGCAGCCCATCACATGGGCGCTCCCACAATGAGCAGTTCTTC. It is translated as CASSPSHGRSHNEQFF.

Details on this clonotype: One end of the junction fails to match germline, which may point to a read error. The chain links TRBV4-2 to TRBJ1-2, with 8 nucleotides matching TRBD1. CDR1 and CDR2 (germline): LGHNA, YNFKEQ. The CDR3 spans 18 residues. CDR3: CAGSLSKGGTGTNYGYTF. The CDR3 DNA sequence: TGTGCCGGCAGCCTATCAAAAGGGGGGACAGGAACGAACTATGGCTACACCTTC.